Following are 12 T cell receptor beta chains from one sample sequenced in a study of blood T cell repertoires in COVID-19. Data came from immunoSEQ multiplex PCR; TCRdb stores just in-frame clones and leaves some out. Of about 220,000 clones in the sample, under 90% are singletons; the top ten hold roughly 3.5%. The sample was PBMCs or T cells enriched from blood (not recorded which). The source of these receptors is a woman aged 55 to 70 who had recovered from COVID-19.

The rearrangement joins TRBV6-1 to TRBJ2-7, with D unclear. The CDR3 loop spans 16 amino acids. The germline V and J ends were trimmed by 0 bases and 0 bases, with 12 bases remaining between them. The germline V gene has CDR1 MNHNS and CDR2 SASEGT. DNA for the CDR3: TGTGCCAGCAGTGAAGCCTCCCTGTGGAGCTCCTACGAGCAGTACTTC. Translating gives CASSEASLWSSYEQYF.

The chain couples TRBV4-1 to TRBJ1-6; 12 bases line up with TRBD1. Germline CDR1 and CDR2: MGHRA and YSYEKL. This CDR3 is 20 amino acids long. V was clipped by 3 bases and J by 11 bases; unmatched bases: 20. DNA of the CDR3: TGCGCCAGCAGCCAGGACCCTCCGTGGGGGGACAGGGGGCAATCGACACCCCTCCACTTT. It encodes CASSQDPPWGDRGQSTPLHF.

The chain combines TRBV3-1 (or the pseudogene TRBV3-2) with TRBJ2-1, with TRBD2 as a possible D gene (5 bases). The CDR3 spans 14 residues. Germline CDR1 reads LGHDT; CDR2 reads YNNKEL (reference sequence). With 1 base removed from V and 8 bases from J, the gap between germline ends came to 12 bases. CDR3 residues: CASSQGRPGYEQFF. The CDR3 nucleotides are TGTGCCAGCAGCCAAGGACGGCCGGGGTATGAGCAGTTCTTC.

This clone showed up just a few times. The V gene is TRBV19, the J gene TRBJ1-2, with D possibly matching TRBD1 (5 bases). Per germline, CDR1 LNHDA and CDR2 SQIVND (reference sequence). The V and J ends lost 3 bases and 2 bases respectively, with 7 bases between them. The CDR3 runs 13 residues. The CDR3 sequence: CASSMTVNYGYTF. CDR3 sequence (DNA): TGTGCCAGTAGTATGACAGTCAACTATGGCTACACCTTC.

The gene calls are TRBV21-1 and TRBJ1-2. TRBV21-1 is assigned pseudogene status. This CDR3 is 11 amino acids long. The CDR3 protein is CARGGGDGYTF. The CDR3 nucleotides are TGTGCCAGGGGGGGAGGCGATGGCTACACCTTC.

The rearrangement links TRBV9 to TRBJ1-4; D gene uncertain. This CDR3 is built from 13 residues. The V gene lost 3 bases and the J gene lost 7 bases, with 10 bases spanning the gap. The germline V gene encodes CDR1 SGDLS and CDR2 YYNGEE. DNA for the CDR3: TGTGCCAGCAGCGCCCTCGCGAGTGAAAAACTGTTTTTT. Its protein is CASSALASEKLFF. The full variable domain, its missing parts supplied by reference TRBV9 and TRBJ1-4, is DSGVTQTPKHLITATGQRVTLRCSPRSGDLSVYWYQQSLDQGLQFLIQYYNGEERAKGNILERFSAQQFPDLHSELNLSSLELGDSALYFCASSALASEKLFFGSGTQLSVL.

The rearrangement uses TRBV20-1 and TRBJ2-7, with a tentative D call TRBD1 (6 bases). This CDR3 region has 11 residues. CDR1 is DFQATT and CDR2 is SNEGSKA in the germline V gene (reference sequence). Deletions cut 8 bases from V and 4 bases from J, with 12 bases between. The CDR3 bases are TGCAGTTGTTTACAGGGTTACGAGCAGTACTTC. It translates to CSCLQGYEQYF.

The genes are TRBV7-9 and TRBJ2-7; tentatively, D is TRBD2 (7 bases). Germline CDR1 is SEHNR and CDR2 is FQNEAQ (reference sequence). The CDR3 has 14 residues. Trimming stripped 1 base from V and 2 bases from J, with 9 bases between. The CDR3 loop is CASSLDGGPYEQYF. The CDR3 DNA follows: TGTGCCAGCAGCTTAGACGGGGGGCCCTACGAGCAGTACTTC.

The V gene is TRBV13, the J gene TRBJ2-7; tentative D call: TRBD1 (6 bases). CDR1 is PRHDT and CDR2 is FYEKMQ in the germline V gene (reference sequence). The CDR3 is 12 residues long. The ends were cut back, 6 bases at V and 6 bases at J, with 12 bases in the middle. The CDR3 coding sequence is TGTGCCAGCAGTCAAACAGGGATCGAGCAGTACTTC. Protein sequence: CASSQTGIEQYF.

On this clone: Other DNA sequences in the sample encode the same CDR3. V gene TRBV19 combines with J gene TRBJ1-1, with 8 nucleotides matching TRBD1. This CDR3 is 13 amino acids long. Germline-derived CDR1 and CDR2 are LNHDA and SQIVND (reference sequence). V lost 5 bases to trimming and J lost 4 bases; unmatched junction nucleotides: 3. The CDR3 sequence is CASSLTGGTEAFF. The CDR3 DNA reads TGTGCCAGTAGTTTAACAGGGGGCACTGAAGCTTTCTTT.

The chain uses TRBV5-5 and TRBJ1-1; tentatively, D is TRBD1 (5 bases). Germline assignment: CDR1 SGHKS and CDR2 YYEKEE (reference sequence). The V end was cut by 0 bases, the J end by 5 bases, with 11 bases between. The CDR3 runs to 14 residues. CDR3 amino acids: CASSLARGKTEAFF. In nucleotides, the CDR3 is TGTGCCAGCAGCTTGGCCCGGGGGAAGACTGAAGCTTTCTTT.

There are a few counts of this clone. V and J are TRBV2 and TRBJ2-7, with TRBD2 matching 7 bases. V lost 1 base to trimming and J lost 4 bases; unmatched junction nucleotides: 1. CDR3 length equals 13 residues. The germline V gene encodes CDR1 SNHLY and CDR2 FYNNEI. CDR3: CASSEGSGYEQYF. Written as DNA, the CDR3 is TGTGCCAGCAGTGAAGGTAGCGGGTACGAGCAGTACTTC.